The next 26 T cell receptor beta chains were all read from a single sample in a study of OX40 agonist ivuxolimab in advanced cancers. Only in-frame clones appear in the TCRdb table, and some are missing; sequencing was by immunoSEQ multiplex PCR. Of tens of thousands of clones listed, about 86% are singletons. The sequenced sample was CD4+ or CD8+ T cells sorted from blood, obtained in a trial of the OX40 agonist ivuxolimab. The receptors stem from an adult with an advanced solid tumor such as melanoma, head and neck, liver or kidney cancer.

This rearrangement joins TRBV7-9 to TRBJ1-1, with D maybe TRBD1 (6 bases). Trimming pared 5 bases from V and 6 bases from J, leaving 25 bases between. Germline values: CDR1 SEHNR, CDR2 FQNEAQ (reference sequence). The CDR3 totals 17 residues. The CDR3 region has the DNA TGTGCCAGCAGCCACCCAAGGGGGGGGGCCCTGGAATCTGAAGCTTTCTTT. Translated, it gives CASSHPRGGALESEAFF.

Points on this clone: No conserved phenylalanine or tryptophan ends this CDR3, so it is likely a read error. Because the CDR3's place on the DNA is in doubt, the DNA is left out and the CDR3 is given as listed by TCRdb. This chain links TRBV6-6 with TRBJ2-3; the table gives TRBD2 as D, unverified against the DNA. The CDR3 spans 12 residues, counting both ends. Germline V gene lookup returns CDR1 MNHNY and CDR2 SVGAGI (reference sequence). CDR3: CASSYSEGGAVV.

V usage is TRBV7-9 and J usage is TRBJ1-2; no definite D call. Germline CDR1 and CDR2: SEHNR and FQNEAQ (reference sequence). The V and J ends lost 1 base and 7 bases respectively, with 13 bases between them. This CDR3 spans 14 amino acids. The CDR3 DNA sequence: TGTGCCAGCAGCTTAGTAGCGGGTATGGCTGGCTACACCTTC. Amino acid sequence: CASSLVAGMAGYTF.

The chain is built from TRBV5-1 and TRBJ1-1; 8 nucleotides align to TRBD1. CDR1 is SGHRS and CDR2 is YFSETQ in the germline V gene. The CDR3 covers 14 residues. Unmatched junction bases numbered 6, after V lost 4 bases and J lost 4 bases. This chain's CDR3 is CASSIGQGSTEAFF. CDR3 nucleotides: TGCGCCAGCAGCATCGGACAGGGAAGCACTGAAGCTTTCTTT.

V and J are TRBV13 and TRBJ1-2; D uncertain. From germline, CDR1 is PRHDT and CDR2 FYEKMQ (reference sequence). Trimming removed 0 bases from V and 4 bases from J, with 15 bases in between. The CDR3 consists of 16 residues. CDR3 nucleotides: TGTGCCAGCAGCTTAGGGGGAGCCGATCCACTCTATGGCTACACCTTC. Protein product: CASSLGGADPLYGYTF.

The chain employs TRBV5-1 and TRBJ2-3; no definite D call. The germline V and J ends were trimmed by 5 bases and 1 base, with 11 bases remaining between them. The CDR3 covers 14 residues. CDR1 and CDR2 (germline): SGHRS, YFSETQ. This chain's CDR3 is CASSRIGRTDTQYF. DNA of the CDR3: TGCGCCAGCAGTCGAATAGGACGCACAGATACGCAGTATTTT. Looking up the rest from reference TRBV5-1 and TRBJ2-3 gives the full variable domain: KAGVTQTPRYLIKTRGQQVTLSCSPISGHRSVSWYQQTPGQGLQFLFEYFSETQRNKGNFPGRFSGRQFSNSRSEMNVSTLELGDSALYLCASSRIGRTDTQYFGPGTRLTVL.

The CDR3 DNA sequence: TGCAGTGCTGCGATGCTGGGGGAGCAGTACTTC. Amino acid sequence: CSAAMLGEQYF. V usage is TRBV20-1 and J usage is TRBJ2-7; D is uncertain. The V and J ends lost 5 bases and 7 bases respectively, with 12 bases between them. This CDR3 comprises 11 residues. Germline V gene lookup returns CDR1 DFQATT and CDR2 SNEGSKA (reference sequence).

CDR3 in amino acids: CASSQGQDNSPLHF. CDR3 in DNA: TGTGCCAGCAGCCAGGGACAGGATAATTCACCCCTCCACTTT. The J gene is TRBJ1-6, the V gene TRBV4-2; 8 bases map to TRBD1. The V segment lost 3 bases and the J segment 5 bases; nucleotides outside the gene matches: 0. Per germline, CDR1 LGHNA and CDR2 YNFKEQ. This CDR3 has 14 amino acids.

V and J are TRBV10-3 and TRBJ1-4; 7 bases align to TRBD1. The CDR3 totals 16 residues. The J segment lost 2 bases and the V segment lost 3 bases, leaving 6 bases of the junction unmatched. Germline CDR1 reads ENHRY; CDR2 reads SYGVKD. CDR3 nucleotide sequence: TGTGCCATCAGTGATCCGCGGACAGGTACTAATGAAAAACTGTTTTTT. This gives the protein CAISDPRTGTNEKLFF.

The chain is built from TRBV7-2 and TRBJ1-6, with TRBD1 matching 9 bases. With 5 bases clipped from V and 9 bases from J, the junction kept 8 bases outside the gene matches. The CDR3 consists of 15 residues. Germline CDR1 reads SGHTA; CDR2 reads FQGNSA. CDR3 loop: CASSTRTGEGSPLHF. For the CDR3, the DNA is TGTGCCAGCAGCACCCGGACAGGGGAAGGTTCACCCCTCCACTTT.

The chain carries TRBV6-6 and TRBJ2-2, with 11 bases identical to TRBD1. The CDR3 has 15 residues. Germline trimming cut 2 bases from V and 7 bases from J; bases unmatched to any gene: 3. The germline V gene has CDR1 MNHNY and CDR2 SVGAGI (reference sequence). CDR3 loop: CASSYGTGGIGELFF. The DNA for the CDR3 is TGTGCCAGCAGTTACGGGACAGGGGGAATCGGGGAGCTGTTTTTT.

CDR3 in DNA: TGCAGCGTTAGAGTGTCCTACGAGCAGTACTTC. Its translation is CSVRVSYEQYF. The J gene is TRBJ2-5, the V gene TRBV29-1; D uncertain. The J call may be incorrect, as the DNA end agrees better with TRBJ2-7. CDR1 and CDR2 (germline): SQVTM, ANQGSEA. This CDR3 contains 11 residues.

This chain uses TRBV13 with TRBJ1-2; maybe TRBD1 (6 bases). Trimming removed 4 bases at V and 6 bases at J, with 18 bases between. The germline V gene has CDR1 PRHDT and CDR2 FYEKMQ (reference sequence). The CDR3 has 15 amino acids. The CDR3 coding sequence is TGTGCCAGCAGCTCAGCGGACAGACGGATGGATGGCTACACCTTC. Protein sequence: CASSSADRRMDGYTF. The whole variable domain, remainder taken from reference TRBV13 and TRBJ1-2, is AAGVIQSPRHLIKEKRETATLKCYPIPRHDTVYWYQQGPGQDPQFLISFYEKMQSDKGSIPDRFSAQQFSDYHSELNMSSLELGDSALYFCASSSADRRMDGYTFGSGTRLTVV.

The genes are TRBV6-5 and TRBJ2-3, with D perhaps assigned TRBD1 or TRBD2 (5 bases each). This CDR3 comprises 13 residues. From germline, CDR1 is MNHEY and CDR2 SVGAGI. Trimming left V 6 bases short and J 7 bases short, with 14 bases between. In DNA, the CDR3 is TGTGCCAGCAGGACGGGACGGGGAAATACGCAGTATTTT. Translating gives CASRTGRGNTQYF.

This chain joins TRBV10-2 and TRBJ2-7, with 10 bases fitting TRBD1. This CDR3 has 16 residues. CDR1 and CDR2 (germline): WSHSY, SAAADI. V was pared by 3 bases and J by 0 bases, with 5 bases of the junction left unmatched. The CDR3 loop is CASSDPRDRGSYEQYF. CDR3 sequence (DNA): TGCGCCAGCAGTGATCCCCGGGACAGGGGCTCCTACGAGCAGTACTTC.

V is TRBV5-4 and J is TRBJ2-7, with D possibly TRBD2 on 6 matching bases. V lost 4 bases to trimming and J lost 0 bases, with 17 bases between them. This CDR3 is built from 16 residues. CDR1 is SGHNT, CDR2 YYREEE, per germline (reference sequence). CDR3 protein: CASSLTPPTSSYEQYF. For the CDR3, the DNA is TGTGCCAGCAGCCTAACTCCTCCGACTAGCTCCTACGAGCAGTACTTC.

This rearrangement joins TRBV27 to TRBJ1-1, with 9 positions matching TRBD1. CDR1 and CDR2 (germline): MNHEY, SMNVEV (reference sequence). The CDR3 spans 13 residues. The ends lost 8 bases at V and 3 bases at J; junction bases unmatched: 4. CDR3 in DNA: TGTGCCAGCCAGGGACAGGGAGACACTGAAGCTTTCTTT. Translation gives CASQGQGDTEAFF.

The chain combines TRBV15 with TRBJ1-1; possible D gene TRBD1, 5 bases. Per the germline V gene, CDR1 is LNHNV and CDR2 is YYDKDF (reference sequence). The CDR3 is made up of 14 amino acids. V shed 6 bases and J shed 0 bases, with 11 bases lying between them. CDR3 sequence (DNA): TGTGCCACCAGGGGGCGTGTCATGAACACTGAAGCTTTCTTT. Amino acid sequence: CATRGRVMNTEAFF.

This clone appeared a few times. The chain recombines TRBV9 with TRBJ1-1; D perhaps matches TRBD1 (5 bases). The CDR3 covers 15 residues. From germline, CDR1 is SGDLS and CDR2 YYNGEE. Trimming pared 0 bases from V and 3 bases from J, leaving 12 bases between. The CDR3 protein is CASSVDSGHYTEAFF. In nucleotides, the CDR3 is TGTGCCAGCAGCGTAGATTCAGGGCATTACACTGAAGCTTTCTTT.

J is TRBJ1-2 and V is TRBV19; D is perhaps TRBD1 (5 bases). Germline V gene lookup returns CDR1 LNHDA and CDR2 SQIVND (reference sequence). The CDR3 totals 14 residues. V lost 5 bases, J lost 5 bases, and 15 bases lay in between. CDR3 region: CASSFPGRRYGYTF. For the CDR3, the DNA is TGTGCCAGTAGTTTTCCGGGACGGCGATATGGCTACACCTTC.

The V call is TRBV15, the J call TRBJ1-5, with 8 bases that match TRBD1. Germline CDR1 is LNHNV and CDR2 is YYDKDF (reference sequence). This CDR3 contains 16 residues. Trimming took 0 bases from V and 2 from J; bases not matched to a gene: 3. CDR3 sequence (DNA): TGTGCCACCAGCAGAGATGCAGGGGGCGGCAATCAGCCCCAGCATTTT. It is translated as CATSRDAGGGNQPQHF.

This clone appeared a few times. The chain joins TRBV6-1 to TRBJ1-6; D unclear. The CDR3 loop spans 15 amino acids. Germline-derived CDR1 and CDR2 are MNHNS and SASEGT. Trimming stripped 7 bases from V and 0 bases from J, with 10 bases between. CDR3 sequence (DNA): TGTGCCAGCATCCCCAAAAGCTCCTATAATTCACCCCTCCACTTT. It specifies CASIPKSSYNSPLHF.

This chain uses TRBV4-1 with TRBJ1-4; a possible D gene is TRBD1 (5 bases). The CDR3 runs 16 residues. The germline V gene encodes CDR1 MGHRA and CDR2 YSYEKL. Trimming shortened V by 4 bases and J by 3 bases, and 15 bases separated the two germline ends. This CDR3 is CASSPGGTVANEKLFF. The CDR3 DNA sequence: TGCGCCAGCAGCCCCGGGGGGACGGTGGCTAATGAAAAACTGTTTTTT.

The J gene is TRBJ1-3, the V gene TRBV19; D is perhaps TRBD1 (5 bases). V dropped 6 bases and J dropped 0 bases, with 9 bases sitting between them. The germline gives CDR1 LNHDA, CDR2 SQIVND (reference sequence). The CDR3 spans 14 residues. CDR3 DNA sequence: TGTGCCAGTAGAATGACAGCCTCTGGAAACACCATATATTTT. It is translated as CASRMTASGNTIYF.

The J gene is TRBJ2-5, the V gene TRBV11-2; a weak D match, TRBD2 (5 bases). This CDR3 has 13 residues. V was clipped by 4 bases and J by 3 bases, with 9 bases between them. Per the germline V gene, CDR1 is SGHAT and CDR2 is FQNNGV. This chain's CDR3 is CASSSGLKETQYF. In DNA form, the CDR3 reads TGTGCCAGCAGCTCCGGACTTAAAGAGACCCAGTACTTC.

Notes on this clone: The identical CDR3 is also encoded by other nucleotide sequences in the sample. This chain joins TRBV11-3 and TRBJ1-6, with TRBD1 as a possible D gene (5 bases). Per germline, CDR1 SGHNT and CDR2 YENEEA. The CDR3 is 18 residues long. V shed 0 bases and J shed 0 bases, with 12 bases lying between them. CDR3 sequence (DNA): TGTGCCAGCAGCTTAGATCAGGGAGGGAGCTCCTATAATTCACCCCTCCACTTT. Protein: CASSLDQGGSSYNSPLHF.